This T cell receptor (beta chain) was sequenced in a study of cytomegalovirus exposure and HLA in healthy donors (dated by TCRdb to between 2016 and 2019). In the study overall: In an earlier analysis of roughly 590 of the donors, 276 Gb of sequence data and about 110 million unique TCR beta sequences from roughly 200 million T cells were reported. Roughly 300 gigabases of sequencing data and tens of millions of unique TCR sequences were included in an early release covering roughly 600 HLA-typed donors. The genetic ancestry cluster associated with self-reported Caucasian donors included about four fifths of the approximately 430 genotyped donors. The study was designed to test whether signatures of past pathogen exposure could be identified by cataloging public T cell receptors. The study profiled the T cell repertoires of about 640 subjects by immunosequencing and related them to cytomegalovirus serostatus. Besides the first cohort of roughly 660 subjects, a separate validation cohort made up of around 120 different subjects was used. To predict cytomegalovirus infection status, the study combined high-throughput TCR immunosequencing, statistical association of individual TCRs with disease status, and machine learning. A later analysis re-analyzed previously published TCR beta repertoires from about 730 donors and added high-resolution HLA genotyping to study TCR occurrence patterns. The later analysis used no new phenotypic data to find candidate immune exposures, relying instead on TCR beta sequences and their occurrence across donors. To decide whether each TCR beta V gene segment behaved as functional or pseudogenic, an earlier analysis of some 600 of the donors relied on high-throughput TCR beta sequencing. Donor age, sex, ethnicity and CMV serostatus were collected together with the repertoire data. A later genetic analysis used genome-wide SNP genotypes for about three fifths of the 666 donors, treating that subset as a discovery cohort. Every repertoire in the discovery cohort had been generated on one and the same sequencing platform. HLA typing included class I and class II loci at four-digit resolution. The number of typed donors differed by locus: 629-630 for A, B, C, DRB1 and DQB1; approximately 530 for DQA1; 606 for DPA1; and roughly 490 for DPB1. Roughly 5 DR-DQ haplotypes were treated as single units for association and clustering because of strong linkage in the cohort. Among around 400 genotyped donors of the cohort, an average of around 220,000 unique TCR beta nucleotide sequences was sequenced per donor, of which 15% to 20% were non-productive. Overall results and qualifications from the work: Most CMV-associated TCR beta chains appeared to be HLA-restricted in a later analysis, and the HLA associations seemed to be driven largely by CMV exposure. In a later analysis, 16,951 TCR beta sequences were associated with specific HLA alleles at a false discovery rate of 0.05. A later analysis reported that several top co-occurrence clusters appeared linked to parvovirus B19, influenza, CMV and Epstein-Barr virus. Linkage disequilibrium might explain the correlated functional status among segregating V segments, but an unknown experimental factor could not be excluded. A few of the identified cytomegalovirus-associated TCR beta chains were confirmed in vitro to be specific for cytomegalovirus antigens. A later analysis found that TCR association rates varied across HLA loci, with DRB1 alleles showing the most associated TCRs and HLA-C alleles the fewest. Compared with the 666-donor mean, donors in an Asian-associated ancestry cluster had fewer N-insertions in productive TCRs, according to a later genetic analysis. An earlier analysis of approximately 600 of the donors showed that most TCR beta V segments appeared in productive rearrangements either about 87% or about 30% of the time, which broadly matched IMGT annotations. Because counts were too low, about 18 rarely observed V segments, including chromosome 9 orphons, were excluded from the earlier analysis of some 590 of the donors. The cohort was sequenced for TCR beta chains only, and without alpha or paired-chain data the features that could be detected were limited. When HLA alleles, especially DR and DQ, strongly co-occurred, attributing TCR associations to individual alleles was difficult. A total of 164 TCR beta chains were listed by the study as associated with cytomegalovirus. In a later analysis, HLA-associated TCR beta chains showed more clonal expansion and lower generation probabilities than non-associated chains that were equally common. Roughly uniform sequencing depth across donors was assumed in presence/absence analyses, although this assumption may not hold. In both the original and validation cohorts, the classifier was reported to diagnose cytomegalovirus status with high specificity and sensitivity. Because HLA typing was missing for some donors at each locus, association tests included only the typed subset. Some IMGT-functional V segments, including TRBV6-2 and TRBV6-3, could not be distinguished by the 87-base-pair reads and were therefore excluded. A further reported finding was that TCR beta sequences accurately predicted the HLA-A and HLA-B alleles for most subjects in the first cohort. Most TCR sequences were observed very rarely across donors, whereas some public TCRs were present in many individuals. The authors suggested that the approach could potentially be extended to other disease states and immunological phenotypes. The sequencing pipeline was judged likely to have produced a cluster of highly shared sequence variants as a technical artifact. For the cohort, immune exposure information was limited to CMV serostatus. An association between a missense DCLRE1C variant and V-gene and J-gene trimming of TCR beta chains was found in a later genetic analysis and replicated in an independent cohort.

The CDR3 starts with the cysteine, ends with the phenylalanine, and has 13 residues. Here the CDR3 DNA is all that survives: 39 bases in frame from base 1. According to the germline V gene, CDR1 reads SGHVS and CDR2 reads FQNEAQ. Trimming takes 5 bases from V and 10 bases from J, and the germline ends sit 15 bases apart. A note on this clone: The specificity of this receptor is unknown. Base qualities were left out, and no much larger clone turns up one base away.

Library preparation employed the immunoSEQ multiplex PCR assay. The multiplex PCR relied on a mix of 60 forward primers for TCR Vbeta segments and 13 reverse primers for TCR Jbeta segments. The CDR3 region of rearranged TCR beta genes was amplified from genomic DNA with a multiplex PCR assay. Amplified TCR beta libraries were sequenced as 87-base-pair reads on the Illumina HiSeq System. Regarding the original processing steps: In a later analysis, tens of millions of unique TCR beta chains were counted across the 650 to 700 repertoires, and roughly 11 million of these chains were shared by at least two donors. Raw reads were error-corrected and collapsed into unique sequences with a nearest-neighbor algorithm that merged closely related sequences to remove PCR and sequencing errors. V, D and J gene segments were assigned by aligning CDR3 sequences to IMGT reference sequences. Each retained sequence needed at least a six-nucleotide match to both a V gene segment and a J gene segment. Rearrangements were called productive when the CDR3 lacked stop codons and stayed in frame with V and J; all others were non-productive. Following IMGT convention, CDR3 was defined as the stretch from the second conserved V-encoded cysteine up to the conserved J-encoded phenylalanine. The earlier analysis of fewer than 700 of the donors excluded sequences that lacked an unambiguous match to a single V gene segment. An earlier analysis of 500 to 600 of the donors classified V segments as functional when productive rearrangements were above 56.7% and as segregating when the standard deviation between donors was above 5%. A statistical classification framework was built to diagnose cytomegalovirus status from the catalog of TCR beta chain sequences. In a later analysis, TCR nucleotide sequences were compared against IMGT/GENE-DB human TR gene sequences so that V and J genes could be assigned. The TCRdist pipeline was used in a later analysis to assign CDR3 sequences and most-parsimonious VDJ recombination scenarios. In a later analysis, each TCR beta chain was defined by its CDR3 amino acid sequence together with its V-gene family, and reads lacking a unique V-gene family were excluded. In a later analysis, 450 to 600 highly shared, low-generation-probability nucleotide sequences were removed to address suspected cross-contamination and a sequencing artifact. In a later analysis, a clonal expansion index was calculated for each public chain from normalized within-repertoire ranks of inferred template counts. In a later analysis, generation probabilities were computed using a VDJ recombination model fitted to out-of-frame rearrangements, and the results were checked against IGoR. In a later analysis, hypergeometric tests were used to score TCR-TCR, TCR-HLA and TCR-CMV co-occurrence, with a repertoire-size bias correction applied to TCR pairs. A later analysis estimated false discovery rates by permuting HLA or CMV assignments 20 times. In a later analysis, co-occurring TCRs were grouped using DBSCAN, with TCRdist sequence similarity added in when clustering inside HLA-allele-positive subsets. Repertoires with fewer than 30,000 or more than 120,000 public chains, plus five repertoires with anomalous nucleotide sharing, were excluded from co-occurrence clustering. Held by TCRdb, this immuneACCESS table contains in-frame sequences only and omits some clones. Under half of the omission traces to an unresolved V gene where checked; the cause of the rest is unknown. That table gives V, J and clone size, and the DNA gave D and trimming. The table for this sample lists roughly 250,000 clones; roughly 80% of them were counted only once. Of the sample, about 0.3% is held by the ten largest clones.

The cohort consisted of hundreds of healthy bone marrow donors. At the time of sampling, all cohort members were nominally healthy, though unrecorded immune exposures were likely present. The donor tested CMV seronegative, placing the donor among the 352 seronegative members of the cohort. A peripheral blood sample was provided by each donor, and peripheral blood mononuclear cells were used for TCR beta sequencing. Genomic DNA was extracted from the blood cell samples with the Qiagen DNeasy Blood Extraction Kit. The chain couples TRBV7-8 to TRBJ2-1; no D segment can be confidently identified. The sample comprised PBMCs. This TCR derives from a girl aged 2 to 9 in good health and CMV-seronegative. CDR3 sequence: CASSRLVLGEQFF. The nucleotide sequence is TGTGCCAGCAGCCGACTTGTCCTCGGGGAGCAGTTCTTC.